Given below is one TCR beta chain in context. The CDR3 sequence is 16 residues long. Trimming stripped 3 bases from V and 0 bases from J, with 12 bases between. Germline V lookup: CDR1 SGHDT, CDR2 YYEEEE. The data are from a study of blood T cell repertoires in COVID-19. Background on the study: Sites across the United States, Italy and Spain contributed samples from acute and convalescent COVID-19. PBMCs, B-cell-depleted T cells, or T cells provided the cDNA or gDNA that made up the material.

In the original processing: Using reference gene primer amplification, nucleated cell counts were estimated. Generated by immunoSEQ multiplex PCR, the TCRdb table keeps only in-frame clones and is missing some. That table furnishes V, J and clone size, whereas the DNA furnished D and trimming. The top ten clones hold more than 2% of a sample with approximately 150,000 clones, around nine tenths of them seen once. The specimen sequenced was peripheral blood. The chain uses TRBV5-6 and TRBJ1-4; D is unclear. This TCR derives from a man between 50 and 59 years old who had recovered from COVID-19. The CDR3 DNA reads as TGTGCCAGCAGCTCACTCCGCGGGGCAACTAATGAAAAACTGTTTTTT. Translating it yields CASSSLRGATNEKLFF.